Included here is one T cell receptor (beta chain) sequence, with context. The data were taken from a study of patients and donors after allogeneic stem cell transplantation. This CDR3 is built from 18 residues. Unmatched junction bases numbered 17, after V lost 4 bases and J lost 5 bases. TCRdb itself ran the RT-PCR reads through MiXCR, one entry per CDR3 protein. The data contain 30,000 to 40,000 distinct CDR3 sequences, roughly a third of them seen just once; the ten biggest clones take up over 65%. This sequence originates from a human donor who was either an allogeneic HSCT recipient or a stem cell or donor lymphocyte infusion donor (not recorded which). It is not recorded whose cells these are; they may come from a transplant donor. The V gene is TRBV12-3 or TRBV12-4, the J gene TRBJ2-1; TRBD1 aligns across 7 bases. Source material: blood, either unsorted or a sorted T cell fraction (not recorded which). The CDR3 sequence is CASSYIKFTGQRNNEQFF. The CDR3 DNA reads as TGTGCCAGCAGTTATATAAAATTCACGGGACAGCGCAACAATGAGCAGTTCTTC.